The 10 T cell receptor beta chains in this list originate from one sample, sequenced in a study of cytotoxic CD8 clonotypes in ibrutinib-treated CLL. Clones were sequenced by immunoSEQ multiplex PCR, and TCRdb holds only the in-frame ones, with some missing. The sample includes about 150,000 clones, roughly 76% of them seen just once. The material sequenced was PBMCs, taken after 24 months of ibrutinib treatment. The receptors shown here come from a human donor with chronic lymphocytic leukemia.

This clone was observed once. The chain's CDR3 is CASSFTSGNEQFF. The CDR3 DNA follows: TGTGCCAGCTCATTTACTAGCGGCAATGAGCAGTTCTTC. This sequence joins TRBV18 and TRBJ2-1; 8 nucleotides align to TRBD2. The CDR3 covers 13 residues. CDR1 KGHSH and CDR2 LQKENI come from the germline V gene. Germline trimming cut 5 bases from V and 6 bases from J; bases unmatched to any gene: 3.

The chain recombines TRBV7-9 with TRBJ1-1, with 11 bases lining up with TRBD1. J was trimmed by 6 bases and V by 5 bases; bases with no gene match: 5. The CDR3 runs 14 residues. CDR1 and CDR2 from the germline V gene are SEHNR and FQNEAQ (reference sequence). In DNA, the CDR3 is TGTGCCAGCAGCCACGGACAGGGGGCCGCTGAAGCTTTCTTT. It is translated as CASSHGQGAAEAFF. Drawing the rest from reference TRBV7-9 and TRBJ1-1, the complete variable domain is DTGVSQNPRHKITKRGQNVTFRCDPISEHNRLYWYRQTLGQGPEFLTYFQNEAQLEKSRLLSDRFSAERPKGSFSTLEIQRTEQGDSAMYLCASSHGQGAAEAFFGQGTRLTVV.

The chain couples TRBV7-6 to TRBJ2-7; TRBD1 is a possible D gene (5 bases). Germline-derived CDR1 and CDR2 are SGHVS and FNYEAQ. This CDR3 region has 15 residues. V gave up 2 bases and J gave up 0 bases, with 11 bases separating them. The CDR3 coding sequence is TGTGCCAGCAGCTTATTGGGGCCGCTCTCCTACGAGCAGTACTTC. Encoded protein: CASSLLGPLSYEQYF. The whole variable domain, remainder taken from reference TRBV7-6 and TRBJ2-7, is GAGVSQSPRYKVTKRGQDVALRCDPISGHVSLYWYRQALGQGPEFLTYFNYEAQQDKSGLPNDRFSAERPEGSISTLTIQRTEQRDSAMYRCASSLLGPLSYEQYFGPGTRLTVT.

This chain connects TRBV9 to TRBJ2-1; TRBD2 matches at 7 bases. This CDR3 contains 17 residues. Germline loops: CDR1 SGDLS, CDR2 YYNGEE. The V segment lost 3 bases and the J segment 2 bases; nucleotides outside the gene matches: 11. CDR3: CASSDPLGGTTYNEQFF. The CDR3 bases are TGTGCCAGCAGCGACCCCCTTGGGGGGACTACCTACAATGAGCAGTTCTTC.

As DNA, the CDR3 is TGCGCCAGCAGCCAAGACCCCCCGAGGGGGAGGGCTTTCTTT. Protein product: CASSQDPPRGRAFF. V and J are TRBV4-1 and TRBJ1-1, with D tentatively TRBD1 (6 bases). This CDR3 is built from 14 residues. Trimming shortened V by 0 bases and J by 11 bases, and 16 bases separated the two germline ends. Germline values: CDR1 MGHRA, CDR2 YSYEKL.

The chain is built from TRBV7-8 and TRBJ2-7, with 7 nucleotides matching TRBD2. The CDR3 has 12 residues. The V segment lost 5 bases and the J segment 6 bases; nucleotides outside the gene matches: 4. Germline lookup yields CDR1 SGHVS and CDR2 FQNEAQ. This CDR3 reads CASSTREGEQYF. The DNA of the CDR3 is TGTGCCAGCAGCACTAGGGAGGGCGAGCAGTACTTC.

The DNA for the CDR3 is TGTGCCAGCAGCAGGGGCTACGAGCAGTACTTC. Translating it yields CASSRGYEQYF. The chain carries TRBV11-2 and TRBJ2-7, with D tentatively TRBD1 (5 bases). V was trimmed by 5 bases and J by 3 bases, leaving 5 bases between them. The germline gives CDR1 SGHAT, CDR2 FQNNGV. This CDR3 has 11 amino acids.

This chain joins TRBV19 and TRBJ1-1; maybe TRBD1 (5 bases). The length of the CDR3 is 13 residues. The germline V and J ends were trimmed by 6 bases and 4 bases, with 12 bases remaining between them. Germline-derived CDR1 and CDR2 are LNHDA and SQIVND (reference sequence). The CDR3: CASRVPGGTEAFF. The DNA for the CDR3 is TGTGCCAGTAGAGTCCCGGGGGGCACTGAAGCTTTCTTT.

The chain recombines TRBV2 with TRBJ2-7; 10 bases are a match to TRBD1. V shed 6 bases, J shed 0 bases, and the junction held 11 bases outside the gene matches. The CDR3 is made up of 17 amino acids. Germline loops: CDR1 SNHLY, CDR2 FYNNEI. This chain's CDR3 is CASRPGQGYPTSYEQYF. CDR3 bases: TGTGCCAGCAGACCGGGACAGGGGTATCCCACCTCCTACGAGCAGTACTTC.

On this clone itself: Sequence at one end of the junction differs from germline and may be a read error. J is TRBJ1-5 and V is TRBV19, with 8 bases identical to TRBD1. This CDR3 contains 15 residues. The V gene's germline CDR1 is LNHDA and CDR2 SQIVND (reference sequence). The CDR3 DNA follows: TGTGCCAGTAGTCTAGACAGGGGCCCTCGGGGGCCCCAGCATTTT. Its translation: CASSLDRGPRGPQHF.